Listed here is a single T cell receptor (beta chain). Antigen unknown. This sample was taken from a study of T cells expressing NK-cell markers. Study summary: Cells sorted as CD3+CD56+NKG2C+, CD3+CD56+NKG2C- and CD3+CD56-NKG2C+ T cells supplied the TCR beta repertoires. Seven of the eight sequenced donors were classified as HCMV-seropositive, and one was classified as seronegative.

Study-level results: Among CD8+ T cells from several donors, dominant NKG2C+ clonotypes accounted for roughly 1.0-7.0%.

As the method of synthesis, 5'RACE template switching with UMIs yielded TCR beta cDNA. TCRdb re-called the 5' RACE reads; one entry per CDR3 protein, DNA not given. This table lists 400,000 to 500,000 distinct CDR3 sequences. Specimen: blood T cells: a sorted CD56 or NKG2C T cell subset, CD4+ or CD8+ T cells, or bulk PBMC T cells (not recorded which). This TCR derives from a woman between 18 and 70 years old in good health.

CDR3 sequence reads: CSAQRGATDTQYF. The gene calls are TRBV29-1 and TRBJ2-3; TCRdb's assignment of TRBD1 cannot be checked, as there is no DNA. The CDR3 loop spans 13 amino acids. The germline V gene has CDR1 SQVTM and CDR2 ANQGSEA.